This T cell receptor (beta chain) was retrieved from a study of T cells in women clearing cervical HPV infection. Whole-study results and caveats: Richness differences could reflect unmeasured T-cell content per sample.

With regard to this clone: The target antigen is unknown. Sequencing ends 3 residues short of the CDR3 end; the germline J gene provides the rest.

Clones were sequenced by immunoSEQ multiplex PCR, and TCRdb holds only the in-frame ones, with some missing. This sample's table has approximately 40,000 clones. Each participant carried one incident cervical HPV16 infection only. The germline CDR1 and CDR2 sequences are SGHRS and YFSETQ. With 0 bases removed from V and 6 bases from J, the gap between germline ends came to 10 bases. The CDR3 extends over 14 amino acids. The chain has TRBV5-1 and TRBJ1-5; no clear D gene. Sequencing input: blood buffy coat. This sequence was found in a woman aged 18 to 75 with a cervical HPV16 infection that either progressed to CIN3+ or cleared (not recorded which). The DNA read from the CDR3 is TGCGCCAGCAGCTTGGAGGCAGAGGGTCAGCCC. This sequence encodes CASSLEAEGQP. The full CDR3 sequence reads CASSLEAEGQPQHF.